This T cell receptor beta chain was captured by sequencing in a study of blood T cell repertoires in COVID-19. Looking at the study overall: Some COVID-19 samples were acute and others convalescent; all came from the United States, Italy and Spain. Nucleic acid was either cDNA or gDNA, and it came from T cells, B-cell-depleted T cells, or PBMCs.

In the original analysis: Estimation of nucleated cell counts was performed using reference gene primer amplification. Clones were read by immunoSEQ multiplex PCR, and TCRdb kept only the in-frame ones, dropping some. The DNA gave D and trimming, while V, J and clone size come from that table. The table records fewer than 200,000 clones, 89% of them present only once. This clone was recorded once. The CDR3 runs 16 residues. Germline-derived CDR1 and CDR2 are SGHTA and FQGNSA. Deletions cut 3 bases from V and 6 bases from J, with 17 bases between. This sequence joins TRBV7-2 and TRBJ1-4; a possible D gene is TRBD1 (6 bases). Sequencing input: peripheral blood. The TCR originated in a man aged 18 to 30 who had recovered from COVID-19. CDR3 nucleotides: TGTGCCAGCAGCTTTTCCGGAGACAGGTCTGATGAAAAACTGTTTTTT. It codes for CASSFSGDRSDEKLFF.